This T cell receptor (beta chain) derives from a study of CD8+ T cells in alopecia areata. At the level of the study: In an open-label trial, patients got 5 to 10 mg tofacitinib twice daily. Tofacitinib therapy took 6 to 18 months; 6 months off drug came after.

This clone showed up just a few times. Other DNA sequences in the sample encode the same CDR3. The germline CDR1 and CDR2 sequences are SQVTM and ANQGSEA. V lost 4 bases to trimming and J lost 1 base; unmatched junction nucleotides: 1. The CDR3 loop spans 13 amino acids. Extraction of RNA preceded its reverse transcription into cDNA, which served as the sequencing template. TCRdb's copy holds only in-frame clones and misses some; the assay was immunoSEQ multiplex PCR. The sample holds more than 200,000 clones; 67% are singletons and the top ten take under 1.5%. Collected material from alopecia areata patients comprised lesional scalp punch biopsies and peripheral blood.

Sequences were derived from CD4+ T cells sorted from blood, sampled at week 0. The rearrangement links TRBV29-1 to TRBJ2-5; TRBD2 matches 9 bases. This receptor was taken from a human donor with alopecia areata. The CDR3 is CSVGLAVQETQYF. The CDR3 DNA sequence: TGCAGCGTTGGACTAGCGGTCCAAGAGACCCAGTACTTC.